These T cell receptor beta chains were read from a single sample in a study of blood T cell repertoires in COVID-19. Libraries were prepared by immunoSEQ multiplex PCR; TCRdb keeps only in-frame clonotypes and omits some of them. The sample holds roughly 240,000 clones, more than 75% seen once. Specimen: PBMCs or T cells enriched from blood (not recorded which). These receptors were taken from a woman between 45 and 60 years old who had recovered from COVID-19. Both conserved end residues are part of each CDR3. Each record gives: clone size, D gene, J gene, V gene, CDR3 DNA, CDR3 protein. The D gene is left open where the match is weak. Clone size appears in some rows only: once, few, many, or a class for an expanded clone.

abundance: .
d_gene: .
j_gene: TRBJ2-5
v_gene: TRBV29-1
CDR3nt: TGCAGCGTTGGAAGTTTGCAGCGATTTCAAGAGACCCAGTACTTC
CDR3aa: CSVGSLQRFQETQYF

abundance: once
d_gene: TRBD1
j_gene: TRBJ1-1
v_gene: TRBV27
CDR3nt: TGTGCCAGCAGTCCCCGGACAGGACAAAACACTGAAGCTTTCTTT
CDR3aa: CASSPRTGQNTEAFF

abundance: .
d_gene: .
j_gene: TRBJ2-5
v_gene: TRBV5-8
CDR3nt: TGTGCCAGCAGCTTGCACGGACAGCCGCACTTC
CDR3aa: CASSLHGQPHF

abundance: .
d_gene: .
j_gene: TRBJ1-5
v_gene: TRBV29-1
CDR3nt: TGCAGCGTTCTTATACAGGCACCGAATCAGCCCCAGCATTTT
CDR3aa: CSVLIQAPNQPQHF

abundance: .
d_gene: .
j_gene: TRBJ1-1
v_gene: TRBV18
CDR3nt: TGTGCCAGCTCACCGGCCCTCCAGGGGAGTACTGAAGCTTTCTTT
CDR3aa: CASSPALQGSTEAFF

abundance: .
d_gene: TRBD1
j_gene: TRBJ1-2
v_gene: TRBV9
CDR3nt: TGTGCCAGCACCCCGGGACAGGGGAACTATGGCTACACCTTC
CDR3aa: CASTPGQGNYGYTF

abundance: .
d_gene: .
j_gene: TRBJ1-2
v_gene: TRBV7-9
CDR3nt: TGTGCCAGCAGCTGGAGGGTGTACGGCTACACCTTC
CDR3aa: CASSWRVYGYTF

abundance: .
d_gene: .
j_gene: TRBJ2-7
v_gene: TRBV7-2
CDR3nt: TGTGCCAGCAGCTTAGTGAGCGGGTCCGACGTCTCCTACGAGCAGTACTTC
CDR3aa: CASSLVSGSDVSYEQYF

abundance: .
d_gene: .
j_gene: TRBJ1-2
v_gene: TRBV18
CDR3nt: TGTGCCAGCTCACCAATTGGGCAGGACTATGGCTACACCTTC
CDR3aa: CASSPIGQDYGYTF

abundance: once
d_gene: .
j_gene: TRBJ2-3
v_gene: TRBV6-5
CDR3nt: TGTGCCAGCAGTCTAGCGTGGACCACAGATACGCAGTATTTT
CDR3aa: CASSLAWTTDTQYF

abundance: .
d_gene: .
j_gene: TRBJ2-3
v_gene: TRBV9
CDR3nt: TGTGCCAGCAGCCCGAGCGGTAGCACAGATACGCAGTATTTT
CDR3aa: CASSPSGSTDTQYF

abundance: .
d_gene: .
j_gene: TRBJ1-1
v_gene: TRBV3-1/TRBV3-2
CDR3nt: TGTGCCAGCAGCCCCACAGGGACCGGTGAAGCTTTCTTT
CDR3aa: CASSPTGTGEAFF

abundance: .
d_gene: .
j_gene: TRBJ1-6
v_gene: TRBV19
CDR3nt: TGTGCCAGTAGTATCGATCCCGAGGTGTCACCCCTCCACTTT
CDR3aa: CASSIDPEVSPLHF

abundance: .
d_gene: .
j_gene: TRBJ1-2
v_gene: TRBV7-2
CDR3nt: TGTGCCAGCAGCTTAGGTTCACAGGGAGTTGGCTACACCTTC
CDR3aa: CASSLGSQGVGYTF

abundance: .
d_gene: TRBD2
j_gene: TRBJ2-1
v_gene: TRBV12-3/TRBV12-4
CDR3nt: TGTGCCAGCAGTTCCCTTTTAGCGGGAGAGCAGTTCTTC
CDR3aa: CASSSLLAGEQFF

abundance: .
d_gene: TRBD1
j_gene: TRBJ1-4
v_gene: TRBV5-8
CDR3nt: TGTGCCAGCAGCTTAGGACAGGGGCGCGAAAAACTGTTTTTT
CDR3aa: CASSLGQGREKLFF

abundance: .
d_gene: TRBD1
j_gene: TRBJ1-4
v_gene: TRBV9
CDR3nt: TGTGCCAGCAGCCCCCGGACAGGGAGTTCTCGACTGTTTTTT
CDR3aa: CASSPRTGSSRLFF

abundance: once
d_gene: .
j_gene: TRBJ1-1
v_gene: TRBV7-2
CDR3nt: TGTGCCAGCAGCCTCTCTTCTAGGAACACTGAAGCTTTCTTT
CDR3aa: CASSLSSRNTEAFF

abundance: .
d_gene: .
j_gene: TRBJ2-1
v_gene: TRBV7-8
CDR3nt: TGTGCCAGCAGAATCCCCAGGGACAATGAGCAGTTCTTC
CDR3aa: CASRIPRDNEQFF

abundance: .
d_gene: .
j_gene: TRBJ1-1
v_gene: TRBV18
CDR3nt: TGTGCCAGCTTATCTCGGGGGTACGACACTGAAGCTTTCTTT
CDR3aa: CASLSRGYDTEAFF

abundance: .
d_gene: .
j_gene: TRBJ2-1
v_gene: TRBV11-3
CDR3nt: TGTGCCAGCAGCTTAGGAGAACAGGAGTTCTTC
CDR3aa: CASSLGEQEFF

abundance: .
d_gene: .
j_gene: TRBJ1-2
v_gene: TRBV1
CDR3nt: TGCACCAGCAGCCAAGATCCGCCGGAGGGCTATGGCTACACCTTC
CDR3aa: CTSSQDPPEGYGYTF

abundance: .
d_gene: .
j_gene: TRBJ2-5
v_gene: TRBV12-3/TRBV12-4
CDR3nt: TGTGCCAGCAGTTTATTCCAGGAGACCCAGTACTTC
CDR3aa: CASSLFQETQYF

abundance: .
d_gene: .
j_gene: TRBJ1-2
v_gene: TRBV19
CDR3nt: TGTGCCAGTAGCCTCCAAGGGGAACGTCGAGGCTACACCTTC
CDR3aa: CASSLQGERRGYTF

abundance: .
d_gene: .
j_gene: TRBJ2-7
v_gene: TRBV18
CDR3nt: TGTGCCAGCTCACCAGACGTCCCGGGCGAGCAGTACTTC
CDR3aa: CASSPDVPGEQYF

abundance: .
d_gene: .
j_gene: TRBJ1-1
v_gene: TRBV6-1
CDR3nt: TGTGCCAGCAGTGACCTGACAGAAACTGAAGCTTTCTTT
CDR3aa: CASSDLTETEAFF

abundance: few
d_gene: .
j_gene: TRBJ1-5
v_gene: TRBV18
CDR3nt: TGTGCCAGCGGGGGGGATAGCAATCAGCCCCAGCATTTT
CDR3aa: CASGGDSNQPQHF

abundance: .
d_gene: .
j_gene: TRBJ2-7
v_gene: TRBV6-5
CDR3nt: TGTGCCAGCAGTTACTCGCGGGGCTCCTACGAGCAGTACTTC
CDR3aa: CASSYSRGSYEQYF

abundance: few
d_gene: TRBD1
j_gene: TRBJ1-5
v_gene: TRBV28
CDR3nt: TGTGCCAGCAGTTCTCTCGCCGGGACAGTGAATCAGCCCCAGCATTTT
CDR3aa: CASSSLAGTVNQPQHF

abundance: .
d_gene: TRBD2
j_gene: TRBJ2-1
v_gene: TRBV5-1
CDR3nt: TGCGCCAGCAGCACTTTAGCGGGGGGCCGCACCTACAATGAGCAGTTCTTC
CDR3aa: CASSTLAGGRTYNEQFF

abundance: few
d_gene: .
j_gene: TRBJ1-6
v_gene: TRBV4-3
CDR3nt: TGCGCCAGCAGCCAAGAGTCAGGGACACCCCTCCACTTT
CDR3aa: CASSQESGTPLHF

abundance: .
d_gene: .
j_gene: TRBJ2-2
v_gene: TRBV30
CDR3nt: TGTGCCTGGGCCTTCCAGGGAACCGGGGAGCTGTTTTTT
CDR3aa: CAWAFQGTGELFF

abundance: .
d_gene: TRBD2
j_gene: TRBJ2-2
v_gene: TRBV4-1
CDR3nt: TGCGCCAGCAGCCAACGCGGGAGTAGGGACACCGGGGAGCTGTTTTTT
CDR3aa: CASSQRGSRDTGELFF

abundance: .
d_gene: .
j_gene: TRBJ2-4
v_gene: TRBV11-3
CDR3nt: TGTGCCAGCAGCTTAACAGTAACAGGGTCCAAAAACATTCAGTACTTC
CDR3aa: CASSLTVTGSKNIQYF

abundance: few
d_gene: .
j_gene: TRBJ1-3
v_gene: TRBV19
CDR3nt: TGTGCCAGTGGCACTGGAAACACCATATATTTT
CDR3aa: CASGTGNTIYF

abundance: once
d_gene: TRBD1
j_gene: TRBJ1-2
v_gene: TRBV28
CDR3nt: TGTGCCAGCAGTTTATCGGGACAGAGCCTACGAAACTATGGCTACACCTTC
CDR3aa: CASSLSGQSLRNYGYTF

abundance: .
d_gene: .
j_gene: TRBJ1-4
v_gene: TRBV14
CDR3nt: TGTGCCAGCAGCCAGGGGACGGGACACTATAATGAAAAACTGTTTTTT
CDR3aa: CASSQGTGHYNEKLFF

abundance: .
d_gene: TRBD2
j_gene: TRBJ2-7
v_gene: TRBV27
CDR3nt: TGTGCCAGCAATCCGGGACTAGATCCCCGGGAGCAGTACTTC
CDR3aa: CASNPGLDPREQYF

abundance: .
d_gene: TRBD1
j_gene: TRBJ2-7
v_gene: TRBV5-6
CDR3nt: TGTGCCAGCAGCTCGAGACAGGGTCACTACGAGCAGTACTTC
CDR3aa: CASSSRQGHYEQYF

abundance: .
d_gene: .
j_gene: TRBJ2-3
v_gene: TRBV7-2
CDR3nt: TGTGCCAGCAGCTTATTGGTCCTAAGCACAGATACGCAGTATTTT
CDR3aa: CASSLLVLSTDTQYF

abundance: .
d_gene: .
j_gene: TRBJ2-5
v_gene: TRBV7-9
CDR3nt: TGTGCCACCCCGGGGGCGGGAGAGGAGACCCAGTACTTC
CDR3aa: CATPGAGEETQYF

abundance: .
d_gene: .
j_gene: TRBJ1-1
v_gene: TRBV4-2
CDR3nt: TGTGCCAGCAGCCAAGATAAGAGGGATGGCCCTGAAGCTTTCTTT
CDR3aa: CASSQDKRDGPEAFF

abundance: .
d_gene: TRBD2
j_gene: TRBJ2-2
v_gene: TRBV7-9
CDR3nt: TGTGCCAGCATCCGCCCCCTAGCGGGAGGATCCGGGGAGCTGTTTTTT
CDR3aa: CASIRPLAGGSGELFF

abundance: .
d_gene: .
j_gene: TRBJ1-1
v_gene: TRBV5-1
CDR3nt: TGCGCCAGCACCCTAACAATCCAGGACAGACCTTTAAGAGGCACTGAAGCTTTCTTT
CDR3aa: CASTLTIQDRPLRGTEAFF

abundance: .
d_gene: TRBD2
j_gene: TRBJ2-2
v_gene: TRBV5-1
CDR3nt: TGCGCCAGCAGCTTCCGGGGGGCCGGGGAGCTGTTTTTT
CDR3aa: CASSFRGAGELFF

abundance: .
d_gene: TRBD1
j_gene: TRBJ2-5
v_gene: TRBV7-7
CDR3nt: TGTGCTAGCAGCAGGACAGGGCCTCGGGAGACCCAGTACTTC
CDR3aa: CASSRTGPRETQYF

abundance: .
d_gene: TRBD1
j_gene: TRBJ1-5
v_gene: TRBV7-2
CDR3nt: TGTGCCAGCAGCTCCTCGACAGGGAGCAATCAGCCCCAGCATTTT
CDR3aa: CASSSSTGSNQPQHF

abundance: .
d_gene: .
j_gene: TRBJ2-7
v_gene: TRBV12-5
CDR3nt: TGTGCTAGTGGCCGAGCCCGGGGGTCCGGCTCCTACGAGCAGTACTTC
CDR3aa: CASGRARGSGSYEQYF

abundance: once
d_gene: .
j_gene: TRBJ2-5
v_gene: TRBV7-8
CDR3nt: TGTGCCAGCAGCTCCGGGTTTAGGCGAGTTGCCACCACCGTCCAAGAGACCCAGTACTTC
CDR3aa: CASSSGFRRVATTVQETQYF

abundance: .
d_gene: .
j_gene: TRBJ2-3
v_gene: TRBV5-1
CDR3nt: TGCGCCAGCAGCTTAGGACTGACTCGGGGCACAGATACGCAGTATTTT
CDR3aa: CASSLGLTRGTDTQYF

abundance: once
d_gene: .
j_gene: TRBJ1-5
v_gene: TRBV30
CDR3nt: TGTGCCTGGAGTGCCTCTCGTACGGACAGTAGCAATCAGCCCCAGCATTTT
CDR3aa: CAWSASRTDSSNQPQHF

abundance: .
d_gene: .
j_gene: TRBJ1-1
v_gene: TRBV7-2
CDR3nt: TGTGCCAGCAGCTCCAAACCCTGGCCGGGGGTTGAGGGGACTGAAGCTTTCTTT
CDR3aa: CASSSKPWPGVEGTEAFF

abundance: .
d_gene: .
j_gene: TRBJ2-3
v_gene: TRBV7-9
CDR3nt: TGTGCCAGCAGCTTAGCAATTCAGGGACTGAGGGAGAGGTATACGCAGTATTTT
CDR3aa: CASSLAIQGLRERYTQYF

abundance: .
d_gene: .
j_gene: TRBJ2-1
v_gene: TRBV4-2
CDR3nt: TGTGCCAGCAGCCAAAACAGGGACAATGAGCAGTTCTTC
CDR3aa: CASSQNRDNEQFF

abundance: .
d_gene: TRBD1
j_gene: TRBJ2-3
v_gene: TRBV7-3
CDR3nt: TGTGCCAGCAGCTTTGAGGGGGCTTTCACAGATACGCAGTATTTT
CDR3aa: CASSFEGAFTDTQYF